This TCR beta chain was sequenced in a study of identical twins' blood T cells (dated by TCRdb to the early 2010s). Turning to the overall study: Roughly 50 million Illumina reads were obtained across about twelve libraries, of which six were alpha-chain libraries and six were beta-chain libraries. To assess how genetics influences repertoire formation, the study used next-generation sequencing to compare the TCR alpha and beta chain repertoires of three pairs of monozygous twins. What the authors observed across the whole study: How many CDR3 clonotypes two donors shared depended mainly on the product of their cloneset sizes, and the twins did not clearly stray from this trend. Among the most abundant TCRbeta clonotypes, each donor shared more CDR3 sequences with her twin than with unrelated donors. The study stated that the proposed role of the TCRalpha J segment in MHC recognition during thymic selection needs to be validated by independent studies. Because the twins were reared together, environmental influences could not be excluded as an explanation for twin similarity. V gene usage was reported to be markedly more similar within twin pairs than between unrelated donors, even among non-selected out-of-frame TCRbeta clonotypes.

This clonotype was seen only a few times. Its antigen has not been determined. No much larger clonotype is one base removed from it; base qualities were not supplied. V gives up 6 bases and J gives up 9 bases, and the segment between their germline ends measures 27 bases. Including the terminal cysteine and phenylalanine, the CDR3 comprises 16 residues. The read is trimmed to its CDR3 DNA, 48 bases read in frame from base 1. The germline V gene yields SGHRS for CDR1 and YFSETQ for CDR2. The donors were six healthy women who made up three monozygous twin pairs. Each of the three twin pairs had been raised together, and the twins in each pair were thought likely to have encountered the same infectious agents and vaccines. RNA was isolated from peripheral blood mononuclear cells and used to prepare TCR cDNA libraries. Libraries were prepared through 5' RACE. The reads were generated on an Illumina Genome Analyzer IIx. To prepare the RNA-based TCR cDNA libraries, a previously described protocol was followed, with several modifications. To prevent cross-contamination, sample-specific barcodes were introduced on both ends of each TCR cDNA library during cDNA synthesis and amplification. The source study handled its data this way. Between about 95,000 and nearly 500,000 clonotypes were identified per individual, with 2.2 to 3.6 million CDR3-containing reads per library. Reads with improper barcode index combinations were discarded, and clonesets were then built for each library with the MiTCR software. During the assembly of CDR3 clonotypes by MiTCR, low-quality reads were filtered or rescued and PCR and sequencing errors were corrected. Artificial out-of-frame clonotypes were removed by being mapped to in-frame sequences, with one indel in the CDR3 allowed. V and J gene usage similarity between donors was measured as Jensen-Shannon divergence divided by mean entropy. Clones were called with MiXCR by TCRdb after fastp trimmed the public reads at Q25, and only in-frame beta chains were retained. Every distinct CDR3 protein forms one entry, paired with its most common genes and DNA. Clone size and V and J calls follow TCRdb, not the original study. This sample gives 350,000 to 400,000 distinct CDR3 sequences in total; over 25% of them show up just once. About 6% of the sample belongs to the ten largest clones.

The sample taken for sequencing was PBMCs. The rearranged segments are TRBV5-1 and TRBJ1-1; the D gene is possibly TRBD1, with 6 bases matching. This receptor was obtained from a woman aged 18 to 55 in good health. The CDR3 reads CASTIGTNRDTHQAFF. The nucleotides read TGCGCCAGCACGATTGGGACCAACCGGGACACCCATCAAGCTTTCTTT.